Listed below are T cell receptor beta chains from one sample, sequenced in a study of blood T cell repertoires in COVID-19. TCRdb's copy holds only in-frame clones and misses some; the assay was immunoSEQ multiplex PCR. The sample includes 250,000 to 300,000 clones, more than 80% seen only once; the top ten take over 5%. Input material: peripheral blood. These TCRs come from a woman aged 45-65 years with COVID-19, enrolled during active disease. Each CDR3 is given with its conserved first and last residue. Each record gives: CDR3 length, D gene, V gene, clone size, J gene, CDR3 DNA, CDR3 protein. A D gene is named only where the DNA matches it firmly. Expanded clones get a size class; other rows say once, few or many, or leave the size out.

14,-,TRBV21-1,-,TRBJ1-3,TGTGCCAGCAGCTGGGGGGGCGAAGGAAACACCATATATTTT,CASSWGGEGNTIYF
15,-,TRBV6-4,-,TRBJ2-3,TGTGCCAGCCTTATGGTTGGGCAGGGGTCAGATACGCAGTATTTT,CASLMVGQGSDTQYF
13,-,TRBV21-1,-,TRBJ2-7,TGTGCCAGCAGCCCTCTATCGGTTCGCGAGCAGTACTTC,CASSPLSVREQYF
15,-,TRBV2,-,TRBJ1-3,TGTGCCAGCAGTGAGGCAGACTACTCTGGAAACACCATATATTTT,CASSEADYSGNTIYF
12,-,TRBV18,-,TRBJ2-5,TGTGCCAGCTCACCATCTCAAGAGACCCAGTACTTC,CASSPSQETQYF
11,-,TRBV5-8,-,TRBJ1-1,TGTGCCAGCAGCCTGGGCTTAGCCGCTTTCTTT,CASSLGLAAFF
18,TRBD2,TRBV18,once,TRBJ2-1,TGTGCCAGCTCACCACTAGGACTAGCGGGAGTTTTCCCCAATGAGCAGTTCTTC,CASSPLGLAGVFPNEQFF
15,TRBD2,TRBV5-4,-,TRBJ2-7,TGTGCCAGCAGCTTGGGAGCGGGGCTAAACTACGAGCAGTACTTC,CASSLGAGLNYEQYF
17,-,TRBV2,-,TRBJ2-6,TGTGCCAGCATCCGGGACTCCGCATCGGCGGGGGCCAACGTCCTGACTTTC,CASIRDSASAGANVLTF
14,TRBD1,TRBV7-2,-,TRBJ2-7,TGTGCCAGCAGCGAGGGGACAGGGGCGTACGAGCAGTACTTC,CASSEGTGAYEQYF
14,-,TRBV6-5,-,TRBJ2-4,TGTGCCAGCAGTTACTCTCCGCACCAGGGAATGGAGTACTTC,CASSYSPHQGMEYF
12,-,TRBV23-1,-,TRBJ2-3,TGCGCCAGCAGTCAGCCGGCAGATACGCAGTATTTT,CASSQPADTQYF
16,-,TRBV4-3,-,TRBJ2-6,TGCGCCAGCAGCCAAACATACAGGGCTGGGGCCAACGTCCTGACTTTC,CASSQTYRAGANVLTF
14,-,TRBV5-1,-,TRBJ1-2,TGCGCCAGCAGCTTGGACCGGGGGATCTATGGCTACACCTTC,CASSLDRGIYGYTF
14,-,TRBV11-2,-,TRBJ1-1,TGTGCCAGCAGCCCCCACGGCTCGGGCACTGAAGCTTTCTTT,CASSPHGSGTEAFF
15,-,TRBV5-1,-,TRBJ2-1,TGCGCCAGCAGCTTGGTAGCGGCCTCCTACAATGAGCAGTTCTTC,CASSLVAASYNEQFF
15,TRBD2,TRBV12-5,-,TRBJ2-7,TGTGCTAGTGGTTTGGTAGCGGGATCTTCCTACGAGCAGTACTTC,CASGLVAGSSYEQYF
16,TRBD2,TRBV14,-,TRBJ2-1,TGTGCCAGCAGCCCCGGGACTAGCGGGAGAAGGGGTGAGCAGTTCTTC,CASSPGTSGRRGEQFF
15,-,TRBV7-9,-,TRBJ1-1,TGTGCCAGCAGCTCCCCAGGGCCCCTGAACACTGAAGCTTTCTTT,CASSSPGPLNTEAFF
14,TRBD1,TRBV5-4,-,TRBJ2-1,TGTGCCAGCAGCGGCAGGGACAGCTACAATGAGCAGTTCTTC,CASSGRDSYNEQFF
15,TRBD2,TRBV19,-,TRBJ2-7,TGTGCCAGTAGTACGCAAGAAGCGGGAGTGGGCGAGCAGTACTTC,CASSTQEAGVGEQYF
16,TRBD2,TRBV11-3,-,TRBJ2-2,TGTGCCAGCAGCTTTTGGGGCGGGAGTGGGACCGGGGAGCTGTTTTTT,CASSFWGGSGTGELFF
15,-,TRBV18,-,TRBJ2-1,TGTGCCAGCTCACCAAGGCGGGACTCATACAATGAGCAGTTCTTC,CASSPRRDSYNEQFF
15,TRBD1,TRBV5-1,-,TRBJ2-5,TGCGCCAGCAGCAAACGTAACAGGGGGCAAGAGACCCAGTACTTC,CASSKRNRGQETQYF
14,-,TRBV7-3,-,TRBJ2-5,TGTGCCAGCAGTCTTGTGCCCCTCGGGGAGACCCAGTACTTC,CASSLVPLGETQYF
14,-,TRBV7-9,-,TRBJ1-5,TGTGCCAGCAGCTATGACAGGAGCAATCAGCCCCAGCATTTT,CASSYDRSNQPQHF
16,-,TRBV27,-,TRBJ2-3,TGTGCCAGCAGTGCGGGACGGCTCCTCACCACAGATACGCAGTATTTT,CASSAGRLLTTDTQYF
14,-,TRBV7-9,-,TRBJ2-3,TGTGCCAGCAGCTTTGCCGGAGTGCAGGATACGCAGTATTTT,CASSFAGVQDTQYF
19,TRBD2,TRBV6-2/TRBV6-3,-,TRBJ2-1,TGTGCCAGCAGTTTCGGGTGGGGGACTAGTCCCTCAAAATACAATGAGCAGTTCTTC,CASSFGWGTSPSKYNEQFF
15,TRBD2,TRBV11-3,-,TRBJ2-1,TGTGCCAGCAGCTTAGATCGGGAGGCATACAATGAGCAGTTCTTC,CASSLDREAYNEQFF
13,-,TRBV5-1,-,TRBJ2-2,TGCGCCAGCATCCCGGGAGTGGGCGGGGAGCTGTTTTTT,CASIPGVGGELFF
12,-,TRBV6-5,-,TRBJ2-2,TGTGCCAGCGGGGGCGACACCGGGGAGCTGTTTTTT,CASGGDTGELFF
15,TRBD1,TRBV3-1/TRBV3-2,-,TRBJ1-3,TGTGCCAGCAGCCGAGGACAGGGGCCTGGAAACACCATATATTTT,CASSRGQGPGNTIYF
16,-,TRBV6-1,-,TRBJ1-5,TGTGCCAGCAGTGGGTGGGGCAGGGCGGAATATCAGCCCCAGCATTTT,CASSGWGRAEYQPQHF
15,TRBD1,TRBV19,few,TRBJ1-5,TGTGCCAGTAGCCCCCTCGGGACAGGGGATCAGCCCCAGCATTTT,CASSPLGTGDQPQHF
16,-,TRBV5-1,-,TRBJ2-2,TGCGCCAGCAGCTTGGATGCGACAAAAAACACCGGGGAGCTGTTTTTT,CASSLDATKNTGELFF
16,TRBD1,TRBV7-9,-,TRBJ2-7,TGTGCCAGCAGCTTTTCTCCGGGACAGGGGCGGTACGAGCAGTACTTC,CASSFSPGQGRYEQYF
15,TRBD1,TRBV7-2,-,TRBJ1-5,TGTGCCAGCAGCTTAGGTGCAGGGGGGAATCAGCCCCAGCATTTT,CASSLGAGGNQPQHF
15,-,TRBV19,-,TRBJ2-5,TGTGCCAGTAGTATAGGGAGGGACAGTCAAGAGACCCAGTACTTC,CASSIGRDSQETQYF
15,-,TRBV6-4,-,TRBJ1-1,TGTGCCAGCAGTGACTTTTTGGGGGCTAACACTGAAGCTTTCTTT,CASSDFLGANTEAFF
15,TRBD1,TRBV24-1,-,TRBJ2-5,TGTGCCACCAGTGACCCGGACAGGCTCCAAGAGACCCAGTACTTC,CATSDPDRLQETQYF
12,-,TRBV2,-,TRBJ1-2,TGTGCCAGCAAACAGGGCGGCTATGGCTACACCTTC,CASKQGGYGYTF
15,TRBD1,TRBV11-2,-,TRBJ2-7,TGTGCCAGCAGCTCACACGCGACAGGGTCCTACGAGCAGTACTTC,CASSSHATGSYEQYF
14,TRBD2,TRBV7-2,-,TRBJ2-1,TGTGCCAGCAGTCTGGGGAGGGCTTACAATGAGCAGTTCTTC,CASSLGRAYNEQFF
15,TRBD2,TRBV10-3,few,TRBJ2-3,TGTGCCATCGGAACGACTAGCGGTCTCACAGATACGCAGTATTTT,CAIGTTSGLTDTQYF
17,TRBD1,TRBV19,-,TRBJ1-4,TGTGCCAGTAGTATTGGCCGGAGGGCAGGGGGCGGCGAAAAACTGTTTTTT,CASSIGRRAGGGEKLFF
15,TRBD1,TRBV28,-,TRBJ1-2,TGTGCCAGCTCAACCCCCACCGGACAGGGGGGGGGCTACACCTTC,CASSTPTGQGGGYTF
17,-,TRBV2,-,TRBJ2-1,TGTGCCAGCAGCGCACAAGCGGGTCTAGCGCCCTACAATGAGCAGTTCTTC,CASSAQAGLAPYNEQFF
15,TRBD2,TRBV19,once,TRBJ2-7,TGTGCCAGTAGTACGTATAGCGGGGCGGCCTACGAGCAGTACTTC,CASSTYSGAAYEQYF
20,TRBD2,TRBV19,-,TRBJ2-3,TGTGCCAGTAGTAGATTTGGACGACGGGGGCTAGCGGGAGTGGGAGATACGCAGTATTTT,CASSRFGRRGLAGVGDTQYF
14,-,TRBV28,-,TRBJ1-1,TGTGCCAGCAGTTTCCTAGGGGGGAACACTGAAGCTTTCTTT,CASSFLGGNTEAFF